The 20 T cell receptor beta chains reported below all come from one sample, sequenced in a study of glioma-infiltrating T cells after dendritic cell vaccination. As to time point: after dendritic cell vaccination, including at tumor progression/relapse. This table comes from immunoSEQ multiplex PCR, and its TCRdb copy is limited to in-frame clones, with some not included. This repertoire shows under 75,000 clones, over 65% found once; its top ten account for around 8.3%. Sequencing was performed on blood, taken after dendritic cell vaccination. The origin of the receptors is a human donor with glioblastoma.

The rearrangement joins TRBV2 to TRBJ1-5; 8 positions match TRBD1. CDR3 length equals 14 residues. The V gene end was trimmed by 9 bases and the J gene end by 2 bases; junction bases not matched to a gene: 6. Germline lookup yields CDR1 SNHLY and CDR2 FYNNEI. The CDR3 DNA sequence: TGTGCCAGTACTTGGGGACAGGGCAATCAGCCCCAGCATTTT. This translates into CASTWGQGNQPQHF.

The chain uses TRBV29-1 and TRBJ2-1, with D hard to call. Trimming took 7 bases from V and 6 from J, leaving 13 bases between them. This CDR3 has 12 amino acids. Germline V gene sequence: CDR1 SQVTM, CDR2 ANQGSEA. CDR3 residues: CSGSTSINEQFF. The CDR3 coding sequence is TGCAGCGGTTCCACATCGATCAATGAGCAGTTCTTC.

The chain couples TRBV19 to TRBJ2-5; 7 positions agree with TRBD2. With 6 bases clipped from V and 5 bases from J, the junction kept 9 bases outside the gene matches. The CDR3 contains 14 residues. Germline V gene data show CDR1 as LNHDA and CDR2 as SQIVND (reference sequence). CDR3 DNA: TGTGCCAGTAGCCTAGCGGAAGGGAGGGAGACCCAGTACTTC. Encoded protein: CASSLAEGRETQYF.

The chain has TRBV19 and TRBJ2-2, with 7 bases matching TRBD1. Germline V gives CDR1 LNHDA, CDR2 SQIVND (reference sequence). This CDR3 contains 16 residues. After removal of 5 bases from V and 2 bases from J, the junction contained 8 bases not matched to a gene. The CDR3 DNA reads TGTGCCAGTAGTGATCGGACAGGTATCAACACCGGGGAGCTGTTTTTT. Protein product: CASSDRTGINTGELFF.

The chain joins TRBV5-1 to TRBJ1-2; 7 nucleotides match TRBD1. With V trimmed by 2 bases and J by 1 base, 5 bases remained unmatched. This CDR3 contains 15 residues. Germline loops: CDR1 SGHRS, CDR2 YFSETQ. CDR3 nucleotide sequence: TGCGCCAGCAGCTTCTCAGGGGGGCTTAACTATGGCTACACCTTC. The encoded protein is CASSFSGGLNYGYTF.

The chain links TRBV28 to TRBJ2-5, with a tentative D call TRBD2 (7 bases). Trimming pared 2 bases from V and 5 bases from J, leaving 18 bases between. The germline V gene encodes CDR1 MDHEN and CDR2 SYDVKM. The CDR3 totals 16 residues. The CDR3 sequence is CASSLLFGGGRETQYF. The DNA of the CDR3 is TGTGCCAGCAGTTTACTGTTTGGGGGGGGGCGGGAGACCCAGTACTTC.

The chain recombines TRBV11-2 with TRBJ1-2; 7 bases are shared with TRBD1. Germline V gene data show CDR1 as SGHAT and CDR2 as FQNNGV. This CDR3 contains 14 residues. Unmatched junction bases numbered 7, after V lost 4 bases and J lost 5 bases. Here the CDR3 reads CASSSGDSGYGYTF. The CDR3 coding sequence is TGTGCCAGCAGCTCCGGGGACAGTGGGTATGGCTACACCTTC. The whole variable domain, filled in from reference TRBV11-2 and TRBJ1-2, reads EAGVAQSPRYKIIEKRQSVAFWCNPISGHATLYWYQQILGQGPKLLIQFQNNGVVDDSQLPKDRFSAERLKGVDSTLKIQPAKLEDSAVYLCASSSGDSGYGYTFGSGTRLTVV.

The chain has TRBV7-9 and TRBJ2-3; TRBD1 matches at 9 bases. The CDR3 spans 16 residues. CDR1 and CDR2 from the germline V gene are SEHNR and FQNEAQ (reference sequence). The V and J ends lost 5 bases and 8 bases, in that order; junction bases with no gene match: 14. The CDR3 DNA reads as TGTGCCAGCAGCCAAGATACAGGGGGCGATGACGGTACGCAGTATTTT. It encodes CASSQDTGGDDGTQYF. Full variable domain (remainder filled in from reference TRBV7-9 and TRBJ2-3): DTGVSQNPRHKITKRGQNVTFRCDPISEHNRLYWYRQTLGQGPEFLTYFQNEAQLEKSRLLSDRFSAERPKGSFSTLEIQRTEQGDSAMYLCASSQDTGGDDGTQYFGPGTRLTVL.

The V call is TRBV19, the J call TRBJ2-2; no clear D gene. This CDR3 spans 13 amino acids. Deletions cut 7 bases from V and 7 bases from J, with 13 bases between. Germline-derived CDR1 and CDR2 are LNHDA and SQIVND (reference sequence). The CDR3 DNA reads TGTGCCAGTATCATCCGCGGCGGCGGGGAGCTGTTTTTT. Translating gives CASIIRGGGELFF.

V and J are TRBV29-1 and TRBJ2-7, with 7 bases matching TRBD2. Germline-derived CDR1 and CDR2 are SQVTM and ANQGSEA. J was trimmed by 2 bases and V by 1 base; bases with no gene match: 5. This CDR3 contains 14 residues. The CDR3 region is CSVEGLAGTYEQYF. CDR3 nucleotide sequence: TGCAGCGTTGAAGGGTTAGCGGGTACCTACGAGCAGTACTTC.

V and J are TRBV7-2 and TRBJ1-2; no reliable D call. V was pared by 3 bases and J by 7 bases, with 12 bases between. Germline V CDR1 and CDR2: SGHTA, FQGNSA. The CDR3 covers 13 residues. CDR3 in amino acids: CASSLSAEGGYTF. CDR3 sequence (DNA): TGTGCCAGCAGCTTGTCGGCGGAGGGTGGCTACACCTTC.

The chain has TRBV4-2 and TRBJ1-1; D might be TRBD1 (6 bases). This CDR3 comprises 15 residues. Germline loops: CDR1 LGHNA, CDR2 YNFKEQ. V was trimmed by 4 bases and J by 1 base, leaving 13 bases between them. The CDR3 reads CASSLLQGRNTEAFF. CDR3 sequence (DNA): TGTGCCAGCAGCCTGTTACAGGGTCGGAACACTGAAGCTTTCTTT.

This chain connects TRBV5-1 to TRBJ2-7, with 10 bases lining up with TRBD1. Germline CDR1 reads SGHRS; CDR2 reads YFSETQ. This CDR3 spans 14 amino acids. With 3 bases clipped from V and 5 bases from J, the junction kept 5 bases outside the gene matches. The CDR3 spells CASSYGTGADEQYF. The CDR3, as DNA: TGCGCCAGCAGCTACGGGACAGGGGCCGACGAGCAGTACTTC. Drawing the rest from reference TRBV5-1 and TRBJ2-7, the complete variable domain is KAGVTQTPRYLIKTRGQQVTLSCSPISGHRSVSWYQQTPGQGLQFLFEYFSETQRNKGNFPGRFSGRQFSNSRSEMNVSTLELGDSALYLCASSYGTGADEQYFGPGTRLTVT.

This sequence joins TRBV9 and TRBJ2-3, with D possibly TRBD2 on 5 matching bases. CDR3 length: 14 amino acids. The germline V gene has CDR1 SGDLS and CDR2 YYNGEE. Trimming removed 0 bases at V and 4 bases at J, with 9 bases between. The CDR3 DNA sequence: TGTGCCAGCAGCGTAGGAGGGATAGCAGATACGCAGTATTTT. It yields the protein CASSVGGIADTQYF.

The genes are TRBV29-1 and TRBJ1-1, with D possibly being TRBD1 (6 bases). Germline V gene lookup returns CDR1 SQVTM and CDR2 ANQGSEA. V lost 6 bases to trimming and J lost 1 base, with 15 bases between them. The CDR3 length is 14 residues. The CDR3 DNA sequence: TGCAGCGTGAGTAGACAGGCTCGGAACACTGAAGCTTTCTTT. This encodes CSVSRQARNTEAFF.

The CDR3 sequence: CASCGPLAGTDTQYF. The CDR3 region has the DNA TGTGCCAGCTGCGGCCCCCTAGCGGGCACAGATACGCAGTATTTT. The chain joins TRBV2 to TRBJ2-3, with TRBD2 identical over 7 bases. Germline CDR1 reads SNHLY; CDR2 reads FYNNEI. V shed 8 bases and J 1 base; nucleotides not matched to a gene: 9. The CDR3 runs to 15 residues.

The chain couples TRBV15 to TRBJ2-1, with D possibly being TRBD1 (5 bases). The CDR3 runs to 14 residues. Trimming took 3 bases from V and 4 from J, leaving 10 bases between them. Germline CDR1 and CDR2: LNHNV and YYDKDF (reference sequence). CDR3 sequence (DNA): TGTGCCACCAGCAGGGGGCAGGGTTACAATGAGCAGTTCTTC. Amino acid sequence: CATSRGQGYNEQFF.

This chain uses TRBV4-2 with TRBJ2-7; perhaps TRBD1 as D (7 bases). The CDR3 runs to 15 residues. Germline V gene sequence: CDR1 LGHNA, CDR2 YNFKEQ. Between the trimmed V and J ends, which lost 3 bases and 1 base, there was a span of 13 bases. The CDR3, as DNA: TGTGCCAGCAGCCACTTCAGGGGGGAGTCCTACGAGCAGTACTTC. As protein: CASSHFRGESYEQYF.

V gene TRBV6-5 combines with J gene TRBJ2-7; the D gene is possibly TRBD1 (6 bases). V was shortened by 0 bases and J by 1 base, with 7 bases between the two germline ends. Germline V gene sequence: CDR1 MNHEY, CDR2 SVGAGI. This CDR3 contains 14 residues. The CDR3 DNA reads TGTGCCAGCAGTTACTCGGACAGTTCCTACGAGCAGTACTTC. Its protein product is CASSYSDSSYEQYF.

This clone showed up just a few times. The genes are TRBV6-6 and TRBJ2-2, with 7 bases that match TRBD2. V trimming: 3 bases; J trimming: 10 bases; junction bases outside the gene matches: 11. The CDR3 is 15 residues long. Germline CDR1 reads MNHNY; CDR2 reads SVGAGI (reference sequence). The CDR3 protein is CASSYSPEAGEELFF. The CDR3 DNA is TGTGCCAGCAGTTATTCCCCCGAGGCGGGAGAGGAGCTGTTTTTT.